A selection of T cell receptor beta chains follows, all from one sample in a study of T cell repertoires in cytomegalovirus infection. TCRdb processed the reads anew with MiXCR; each CDR3 protein has one entry. The sample lists approximately 220,000 distinct CDR3 sequences, approximately 40% occurring once. No antigen is known for these receptors. The sequencing used CD8+ T cells from cultured PBMCs, collected from culture after CMV antigen stimulation. These receptors were obtained from a human donor in good health (CMV status not recorded). Some clones in this sample may be carry-over from other donors' samples. Each CDR3 is given with its conserved first and last residue. D genes are given only for firm matches. Size tells how often a clone was seen (once, few, many) or the class of an expanded clone, and some rows leave it out.

clone size | J gene | D gene | V gene | CDR3 DNA | CDR3 protein
- | TRBJ2-7 | TRBD1 | TRBV19 | TGTGCCAGTAGTATTTTTGGGACAGGTATCTACGAGCAGTACTTC | CASSIFGTGIYEQYF
- | TRBJ2-7 | - | TRBV4-1 | TGCGCCAGCAGCCAAGATCTAGGCCCGTCCTACGAGCAGTACTTC | CASSQDLGPSYEQYF
few | TRBJ1-6 | - | TRBV27 | TGTGCCAGCTCCCGGGAGGGGGTCTCACCCCTCCACTTT | CASSREGVSPLHF
- | TRBJ1-2 | - | TRBV2 | TGTGCCAGCAGACTGGGAAGCTATGGCTACACCTTC | CASRLGSYGYTF
once | TRBJ2-7 | - | TRBV12-5 | TGTGCTAGTGGCTCCGGAGGGGGCCCCTCCTACGAGCAGTACTTC | CASGSGGGPSYEQYF
many | TRBJ1-2 | - | TRBV7-9 | TGTGCCAGCAGCTTCGGTCTAGCGTATATCCAGACAAATAACTATGGCTACACCTTC | CASSFGLAYIQTNNYGYTF
once | TRBJ1-2 | TRBD1 | TRBV6-5 | TGTGCCAGCAGTTACTCCTCGTCAGGGGGTGGCCGTGGTGGCTACACCTTC | CASSYSSSGGGRGGYTF
- | TRBJ1-2 | TRBD1 | TRBV25-1 | TGTGCCAGCAGTGACAGGGGGAGTTATTCGGAGGGCTACACCTTC | CASSDRGSYSEGYTF
- | TRBJ1-6 | - | TRBV7-4 | TGTGCCAGCAGCTTAGGGCGTCGATCACCCCTCCACTTT | CASSLGRRSPLHF
few | TRBJ2-1 | - | TRBV7-6 | TGTGCCAGCAGCTTAGAGCCAGCCCCGGACACCAGCTCCTACAATGAGCAGTTCTTC | CASSLEPAPDTSSYNEQFF
- | TRBJ2-1 | TRBD1 | TRBV14 | TGTGCCAGCAGCCAAGACCGGGACAGGGGGCTGGATGAGCAGTTCTTC | CASSQDRDRGLDEQFF
- | TRBJ2-3 | TRBD2 | TRBV15 | TGTGCCACCAGCGAGGGACTAGCGGACGATTCAGATACGCAGTATTTT | CATSEGLADDSDTQYF
- | TRBJ2-1 | TRBD1 | TRBV7-9 | TGTGCCAGCAGCCAGGGACAGGGGGCTCTCTACAATGAGCAGTTCTTC | CASSQGQGALYNEQFF
- | TRBJ1-5 | - | TRBV11-2 | TGTGCCAGCAGCTTAGCCGGCAGCCCCAATCAGCCCCAGCATTTT | CASSLAGSPNQPQHF
- | TRBJ2-7 | TRBD1 | TRBV27 | TGTGCCAGCAGTCTCCGGACAGGAAACTCCTACGAGCAGTACTTC | CASSLRTGNSYEQYF
- | TRBJ2-1 | TRBD1 | TRBV11-2 | TGTGCCAGCAGCTTAGGGCCGGGACAGGGAAACAATGAGCAGTTCTTC | CASSLGPGQGNNEQFF
- | TRBJ2-7 | - | TRBV19 | TGTGCCAGTAGTATTCGAAGGGCAGACTCCTACGAGCAGTACTTC | CASSIRRADSYEQYF
once | TRBJ2-3 | - | TRBV25-1 | TGTGCCAGCAGTGACAGGAGGCGCGGCACAGATACGCAGTATTTT | CASSDRRRGTDTQYF
- | TRBJ2-7 | - | TRBV10-1 | TGCGCCAGCAGTGAGAGCTCCTACGAGCAGTACTTC | CASSESSYEQYF
- | TRBJ1-2 | - | TRBV7-9 | TGTGCCAGCAGCTTAGGGTCAGGGGATGGCTACACCTTC | CASSLGSGDGYTF
- | TRBJ2-3 | TRBD2 | TRBV4-1 | TGCGCCAGCAGCCAAGGCCTAGCGGGATCCACAGATACGCAGTATTTT | CASSQGLAGSTDTQYF
- | TRBJ2-1 | TRBD2 | TRBV11-3 | TGTGCCAGCAGCCCCCGGACTAGCGGGAGTCCCTACAATGAGCAGTTCTTC | CASSPRTSGSPYNEQFF
- | TRBJ2-2 | - | TRBV30 | TGTGCCTGGAGCTTGTTAGGAGCGGACACCGGGGAGCTGTTTTTT | CAWSLLGADTGELFF
- | TRBJ1-5 | - | TRBV9 | TGTGCCAGCAGCGTAGACGGGAATTGGGATCAGCCCCAGCATTTT | CASSVDGNWDQPQHF
- | TRBJ2-7 | TRBD2 | TRBV4-3 | TGCGCCAGCAGCCCTCTAGCGGGGGCGTCCTACGAGCAGTACTTC | CASSPLAGASYEQYF
- | TRBJ1-2 | TRBD1 | TRBV12-3/TRBV12-4 | TGTGCCAGCAGTACAGGGGTCTTCTATGGCTACACCTTC | CASSTGVFYGYTF
few | TRBJ2-3 | - | TRBV7-9 | TGTGCCAGCAGCTTAGAAGGGTCAGATACGCAGTATTTT | CASSLEGSDTQYF
- | TRBJ2-3 | - | TRBV27 | TGTGCCAGCAGTTTTATTTGGAAGGGTGGAACAGATACGCAGTATTTT | CASSFIWKGGTDTQYF
- | TRBJ2-5 | TRBD1 | TRBV11-2 | TGTGCCAGCAGACGCTGGACAGGGGGCGTTGGGCTAAAAGAGACCCAGTACTTC | CASRRWTGGVGLKETQYF
- | TRBJ2-1 | - | TRBV28 | TGTGCCAGCAGTCCACCAGGGGTTCCGCAGGCGGATGAGCAGTTCTTC | CASSPPGVPQADEQFF
few | TRBJ1-2 | - | TRBV28 | TGTGCCAGCAGTATACCAGGGGAGGGAGGCTACACCTTC | CASSIPGEGGYTF
- | TRBJ2-7 | TRBD1 | TRBV7-2 | TGTGCCAGCAGCCTCCTAGGGACAGAGATTTACGAGCAGTACTTC | CASSLLGTEIYEQYF
few | TRBJ1-4 | - | TRBV2 | TGTGCCAGCGCCCGGAGGGAACTGTTTTTT | CASARRELFF
- | TRBJ2-3 | - | TRBV7-6 | TGTGCCAGAAGCTTAGCTGGAAGTCCAGCAGATACGAAGTATTTT | CARSLAGSPADTKYF
- | TRBJ2-2 | - | TRBV29-1 | TGCAGCGTTGAAGGGGAAGGGAACACCGGGGAGCTGTTTTTT | CSVEGEGNTGELFF
- | TRBJ2-1 | - | TRBV27 | TGTGCCAGCAGTTTACAAGGCTCTACCTACAATGAGCAGTTCTTC | CASSLQGSTYNEQFF
- | TRBJ2-1 | - | TRBV24-1 | TGTGCCACCAGTGATTTCTCCGATGAGCAGTTCTTC | CATSDFSDEQFF